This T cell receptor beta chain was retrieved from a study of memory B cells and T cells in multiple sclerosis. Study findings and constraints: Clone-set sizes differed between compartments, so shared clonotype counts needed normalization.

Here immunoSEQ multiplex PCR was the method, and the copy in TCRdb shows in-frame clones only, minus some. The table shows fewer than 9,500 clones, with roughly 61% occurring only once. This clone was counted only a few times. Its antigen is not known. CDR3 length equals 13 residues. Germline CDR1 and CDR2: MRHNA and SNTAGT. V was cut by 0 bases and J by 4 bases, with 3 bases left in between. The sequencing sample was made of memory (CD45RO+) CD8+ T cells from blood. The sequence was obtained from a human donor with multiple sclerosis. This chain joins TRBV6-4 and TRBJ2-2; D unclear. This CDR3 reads CASSDSSTGELFF. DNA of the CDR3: TGTGCCAGCAGTGACTCTAGCACCGGGGAGCTGTTTTTT.